This T cell receptor beta chain appears in the sequencing data of a study of response to subunit inactivated influenza vaccine. Study-level points and caveats: New T cells are recruited in small numbers by each seasonal influenza vaccination, according to the authors' suggestion.

The CDR3 loop spans 16 amino acids. Germline values: CDR1 MNHNS, CDR2 SASEGT. J was trimmed by 0 bases and V by 4 bases; bases with no gene match: 3. About this clonotype: Its antigen remains unknown.

TCRdb re-called the RT-PCR reads with MiXCR, one entry per CDR3 protein. Of under 200,000 distinct CDR3 sequences detected, about 10% appear once; the ten largest clones hold 35% to 40%. The receptor was isolated from a man between 50 and 70 years old who received an inactivated influenza vaccine. Sequencing used CD8+ T cells sorted from PBMCs, obtained approximately 25 months after vaccination. The chain has TRBV6-1 and TRBJ2-1; TRBD2 matches 10 bases. CDR3 coding DNA: TGTGCCAGCAGTGCACTAGCGGGACCCTCCTACAATGAGCAGTTCTTC. Residues: CASSALAGPSYNEQFF.